This T cell receptor beta chain was identified during a study of blood T cell repertoires in COVID-19. Whole-study context: Donors in the United States, Italy and Spain gave samples during acute or convalescent COVID-19. PBMCs, B-cell-depleted T cells, or T cells provided the cDNA or gDNA that made up the material.

In the original workflow: How many nucleated cells were present was estimated from reference gene primer amplification. Sequencing used immunoSEQ multiplex PCR; TCRdb keeps in-frame clones, though not all of them. V and J calls plus clone size are reproduced from that table; the DNA served to infer D and trimming. Here the sample spans about 66,000 clones, roughly 84% being singletons. CDR1 is LNHDA, CDR2 SQIVND, per germline (reference sequence). This CDR3 has 14 residues. V dropped 5 bases and J dropped 7; count of bases not matched to a gene: 10. The specimen sequenced was peripheral blood. The sequence was obtained from a man aged 45-60 years with active COVID-19. V usage is TRBV19 and J usage is TRBJ1-2, with 7 bases identical to TRBD1. CDR3 DNA sequence: TGTGCCAGTAGTCCTATGACAGGGTTTTTTGGCTACACCTTC. It yields the protein CASSPMTGFFGYTF.